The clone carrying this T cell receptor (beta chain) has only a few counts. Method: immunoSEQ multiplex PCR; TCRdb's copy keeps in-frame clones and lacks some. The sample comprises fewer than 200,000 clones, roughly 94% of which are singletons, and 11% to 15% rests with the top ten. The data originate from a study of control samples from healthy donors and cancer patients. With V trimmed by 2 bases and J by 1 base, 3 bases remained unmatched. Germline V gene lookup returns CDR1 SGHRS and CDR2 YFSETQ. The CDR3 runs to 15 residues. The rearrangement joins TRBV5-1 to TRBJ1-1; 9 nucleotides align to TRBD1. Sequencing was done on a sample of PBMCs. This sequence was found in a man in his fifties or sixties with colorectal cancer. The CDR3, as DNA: TGCGCCAGCAGCTTACAGGGGGCTCGGAACACTGAAGCTTTCTTT. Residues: CASSLQGARNTEAFF.